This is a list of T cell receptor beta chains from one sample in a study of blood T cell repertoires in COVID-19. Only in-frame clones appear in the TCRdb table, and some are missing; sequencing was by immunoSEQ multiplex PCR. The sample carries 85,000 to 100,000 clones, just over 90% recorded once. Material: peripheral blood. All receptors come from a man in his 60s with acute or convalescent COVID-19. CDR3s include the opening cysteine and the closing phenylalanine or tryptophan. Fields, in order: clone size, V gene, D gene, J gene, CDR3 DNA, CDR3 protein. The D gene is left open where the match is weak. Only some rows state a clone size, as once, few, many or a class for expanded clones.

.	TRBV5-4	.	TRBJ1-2	TGTGCCATTATATCGAGTGGCTATGGCTACACCTTC	CAIISSGYGYTF
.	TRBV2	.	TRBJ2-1	TGTGCCAGCAGTCGGGAGCGGGAGCAGTTCTTC	CASSREREQFF
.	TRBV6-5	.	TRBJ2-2	TGTGCCAGCATGTTAGGGGCAAAGACCGGGGAGCTGTTTTTT	CASMLGAKTGELFF
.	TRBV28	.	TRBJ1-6	TGTGCCAGCGTGCACTCGGGGGGTAATAATTCACCCCTCCACTTT	CASVHSGGNNSPLHF
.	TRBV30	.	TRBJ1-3	TGTGCCTCCTCGCGCCAGGGACTAACGGGAAACACCATATATTTT	CASSRQGLTGNTIYF
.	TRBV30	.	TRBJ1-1	TGTGCCTGGAGTTCCCCCAGGGCTCAGAACACTGAAGCTTTCTTT	CAWSSPRAQNTEAFF
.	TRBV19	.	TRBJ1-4	TGTGCCAGTAGTAGAGGATCTTCCGAAAAACTGTTTTTT	CASSRGSSEKLFF
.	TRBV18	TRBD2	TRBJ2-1	TGTGCCAGCTCAGGCAGGGCGGGAGATGAGCAGTTCTTC	CASSGRAGDEQFF
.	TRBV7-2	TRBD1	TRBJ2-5	TGTGCCAGCAGCTTAAGGACAGGGGGCAGGGAGACCCAGTACTTC	CASSLRTGGRETQYF
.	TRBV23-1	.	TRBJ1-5	TGCGCCAGCAGTCAGGAAGGGGGAGGGCTAAATCAGCCCCAGCATTTT	CASSQEGGGLNQPQHF
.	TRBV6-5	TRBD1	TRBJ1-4	TGTGCCAGCAGAGCTGAGGACAGGAATGAAAAACTGTTTTTT	CASRAEDRNEKLFF
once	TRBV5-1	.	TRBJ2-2	TGCGCCAGCAGCTTGCGGGAGAACACCGGGGAGCTGTTTTTT	CASSLRENTGELFF
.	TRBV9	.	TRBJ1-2	TGTGCCAGCAGCGAATCGGGGTCTAACTATGGCTACACCTTC	CASSESGSNYGYTF
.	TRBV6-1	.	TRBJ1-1	TGTGCCAGCAGTGAGGGGGCCCTCGGAGGGAACACTGAAGCTTTCTTT	CASSEGALGGNTEAFF
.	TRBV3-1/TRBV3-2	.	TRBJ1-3	TGTGCCAGCAGCCCCCTAGGCCCTGGAAACACCATATATTTT	CASSPLGPGNTIYF
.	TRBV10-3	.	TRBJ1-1	TGTGCCACGACGGGGGACACTGAAGCTTTCTTT	CATTGDTEAFF
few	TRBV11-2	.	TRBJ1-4	TGTGCCAGCAGCTCCAAAAGAGGGAGGGGAGAAAATGAAAAACTGTTTTTT	CASSSKRGRGENEKLFF
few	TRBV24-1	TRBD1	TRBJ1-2	TGTGCCACCAGTGATTCAAGGGGGCGCGGCTACACCTTC	CATSDSRGRGYTF
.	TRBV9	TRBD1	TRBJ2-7	TGTGCCAGCAGCGTCGGACAGGGGCAAGCCTACGAGCAGTACTTC	CASSVGQGQAYEQYF
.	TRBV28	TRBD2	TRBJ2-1	TGTGCCAGCAATCTAGCGGGGCTCTACAATGAGCAGTTCTTC	CASNLAGLYNEQFF
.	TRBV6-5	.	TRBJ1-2	TGTGCCAGCAGGCGGGCCCAATATGGCTACACCTTC	CASRRAQYGYTF
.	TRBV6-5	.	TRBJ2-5	TGTGCCAGCAGCAGACAGGACAGCCGGGAGACCCAGTACTTC	CASSRQDSRETQYF
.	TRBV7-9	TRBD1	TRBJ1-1	TGTGCCAGCAGCTCCGGACAGGGTATGAACACTGAAGCTTTCTTT	CASSSGQGMNTEAFF
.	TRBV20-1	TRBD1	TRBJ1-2	TGCAGTGCTAGTAGGGTCGACAGGGGTGTCGGCTACACCTTC	CSASRVDRGVGYTF
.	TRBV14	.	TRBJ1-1	TGTGCCAGCAGCCAAGGGACAGCCCCCCTCAGATTCTTT	CASSQGTAPLRFF
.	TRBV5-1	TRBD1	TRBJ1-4	TGCGCCAGCGCTTTACAGGGGACTAATGAAAAACTGTTTTTT	CASALQGTNEKLFF
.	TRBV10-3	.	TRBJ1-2	TGTGCCATCAGTGATCAGGGGAGTTATGGCTACACCTTC	CAISDQGSYGYTF
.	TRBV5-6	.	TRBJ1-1	TGTGCCAGCAGCTTGGAGGGAGGAATGAACACTGAAGCTTTCTTT	CASSLEGGMNTEAFF
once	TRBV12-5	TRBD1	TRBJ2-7	TGTGCTAGTGGTCTCGGGACAGGGTACGAGCAGTACTTC	CASGLGTGYEQYF
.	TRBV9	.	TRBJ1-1	TGTGCCAGCAGCGTAGCTGTCGACACTGAAGCTTTCTTT	CASSVAVDTEAFF
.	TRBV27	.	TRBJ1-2	TGTGCCAGCAGTTCCAGATCGAACTTCTTGGCCAGGGCCTATGGCTACACCTTC	CASSSRSNFLARAYGYTF
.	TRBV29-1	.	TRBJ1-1	TGCAGCGTTTCGACGGACTACACTGAAGCTTTCTTT	CSVSTDYTEAFF
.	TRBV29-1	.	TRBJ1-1	TGCAGCGTAAACAGGGCCAACACTGAAGCTTTCTTT	CSVNRANTEAFF
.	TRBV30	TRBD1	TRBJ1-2	TGTGCCTGGACCTCCGGGACAGGCAACTATGGCTACACCTTC	CAWTSGTGNYGYTF
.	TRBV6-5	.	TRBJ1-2	TGTGCCAGCAGTTATGACACCTATGGCTACACCTTC	CASSYDTYGYTF
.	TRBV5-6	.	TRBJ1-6	TGTGCCAGCAGCGCGGGGGGGCCCCTCCACTTT	CASSAGGPLHF
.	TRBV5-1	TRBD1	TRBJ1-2	TGCGCCAGCAGCTTGGGACAGGGAGGTGGCTACACCTTC	CASSLGQGGGYTF
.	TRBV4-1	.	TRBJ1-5	TGCGCCAGCAGCCAAGTCGAGGCAGGGGTTAGACAGCCCCAGCATTTT	CASSQVEAGVRQPQHF
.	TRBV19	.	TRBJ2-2	TGTGCCAGTAGTATAGCAGCGAACACCGGGGAGCTGTTTTTT	CASSIAANTGELFF
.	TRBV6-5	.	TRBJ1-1	TGTGCCAGCAGTCGAACAGGGTATCGAGCTTTCTTT	CASSRTGYRAFF
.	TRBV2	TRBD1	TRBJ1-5	TGTGCCAGCAGTGAAAACAGGGGGCTATCGAGCAATCAGCCCCAGCATTTT	CASSENRGLSSNQPQHF
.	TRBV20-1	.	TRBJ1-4	TGCAGTGCTATTCTTCTGGAAAAACTGTTTTTT	CSAILLEKLFF
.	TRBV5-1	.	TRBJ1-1	TGCGCCAGCAGCTTCAATAACCTAGGGGGCACTGAAGCTTTCTTT	CASSFNNLGGTEAFF
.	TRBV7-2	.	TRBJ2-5	TGTGCCAGCAGCTCCCCCCCCACGAGGGAGACCCAGTACTTC	CASSSPPTRETQYF
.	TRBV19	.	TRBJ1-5	TGTGCCAGTAGTATTCAGGAAAATCAGCCCCAGCATTTT	CASSIQENQPQHF
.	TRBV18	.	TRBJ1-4	TGTGCCAGCTCACCACCCGCAACTAATGAAAAACTGTTTTTT	CASSPPATNEKLFF
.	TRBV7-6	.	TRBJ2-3	TGTGCCAGCAGCTTAGACCCACACACAGATACGCAGTATTTT	CASSLDPHTDTQYF
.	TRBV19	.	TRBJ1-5	TGTGCCAGTAGTACGGACAGCTTTGGCAATCAGCCCCAGCATTTT	CASSTDSFGNQPQHF
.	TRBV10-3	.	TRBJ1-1	TGTGCCATCAGTGCCCCCCAGGGTACGAACACTGAAGCTTTCTTT	CAISAPQGTNTEAFF
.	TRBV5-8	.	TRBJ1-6	TGTGCCAGCAGTTCGACAGAGAAAAGCTCCTATAATTCACCCCTCCACTTT	CASSSTEKSSYNSPLHF
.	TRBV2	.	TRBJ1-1	TGTGCCAGCCCCCCCCTGGGCAAGGGGGACACTGAAGCTTTCTTT	CASPPLGKGDTEAFF
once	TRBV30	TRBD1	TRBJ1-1	TGTGCCTGGAGTGTTGGCAGGGGGCAGGGGAACACTGAAGCTTTCTTT	CAWSVGRGQGNTEAFF